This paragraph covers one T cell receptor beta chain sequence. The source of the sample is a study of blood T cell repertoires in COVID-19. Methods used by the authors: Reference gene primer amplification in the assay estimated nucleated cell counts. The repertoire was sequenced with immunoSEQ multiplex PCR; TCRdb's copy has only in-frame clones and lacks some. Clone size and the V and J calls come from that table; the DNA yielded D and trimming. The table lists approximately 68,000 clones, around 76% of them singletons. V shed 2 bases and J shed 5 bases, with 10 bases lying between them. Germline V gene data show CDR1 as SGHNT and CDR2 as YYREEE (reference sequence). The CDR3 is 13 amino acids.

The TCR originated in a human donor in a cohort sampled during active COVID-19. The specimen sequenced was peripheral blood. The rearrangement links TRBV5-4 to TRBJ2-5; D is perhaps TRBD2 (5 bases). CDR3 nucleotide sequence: TGTGCCAGCAGCTTCACGGGGTCCGAGACCCAGTACTTC. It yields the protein CASSFTGSETQYF. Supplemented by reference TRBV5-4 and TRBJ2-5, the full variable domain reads ETGVTQSPTHLIKTRGQQVTLRCSSQSGHNTVSWYQQALGQGPQFIFQYYREEENGRGNFPPRFSGLQFPNYSSELNVNALELDDSALYLCASSFTGSETQYFGPGTRLLVL.